What follows is one TCR beta chain and its context. What it binds is unknown. Treatment: 10-day PBMC culture with coronavirus spike peptide pools or control peptides (ViraFEST assay). Antigen-specific T cell expansion with peptide pools preceded TCR sequencing in the ViraFEST approach. These data originate in a study of vaccination and CD4 T cells after COVID-19. This CDR3 region has 16 residues. Per germline, CDR1 SGHTA and CDR2 FQGNSA. The V end was cut by 2 bases, the J end by 2 bases, with 15 bases between. Sequence data for DNA of cultured CD4+ T cells were generated by the Oncomine TCR Beta short-read assay. MiXCR, run by TCRdb on the PCR reads, gives a single entry per CDR3 protein. The repertoire consists of about 9,500 distinct CDR3 sequences, with around 67% occurring once and the leading ten covering roughly 10%.

This TCR was recovered from a human donor who had recovered from COVID-19. The material sequenced was CD4+ T cells from blood, cultured in vitro, taken before SARS-CoV-2 vaccination. The chain is built from TRBV7-2 and TRBJ2-5, with D perhaps matching TRBD2 (5 bases). CDR3 protein: CASSLPPRALQETQYF. CDR3 bases: TGTGCCAGCAGCTTACCCCCGCGGGCGCTACAAGAGACCCAGTACTTC.